Shown below are 17 T cell receptor beta chains from a single sample sequenced in a study of post-analysis software for immune sequencing data. Study-wide points: About 5 TRBV segments were significantly more frequent in patients than in controls. TRBV5-6, TRBV5-1 and TRBV20-1 were among these segments.

The TCR beta cDNA libraries carried unique molecular identifiers. TCRdb re-called the PCR reads through MiXCR, storing one row per CDR3 protein. This sample carries hundreds of thousands of distinct CDR3 sequences, 44% of them seen once, and the ten largest clones take about 1.5%. No antigens are known for them. The source material was blood. Receptors were obtained from a girl between 10 and 17 years old with multiple sclerosis.

The chain joins TRBV7-6 to TRBJ1-2, with D uncertain. Germline assignment: CDR1 SGHVS and CDR2 FNYEAQ. Between the trimmed V and J ends, which lost 2 bases and 7 bases, there was a span of 14 bases. This CDR3 has 14 residues. CDR3 region: CASSLNSQDPGYTF. The CDR3 nucleotides are TGTGCCAGCAGCTTAAATAGCCAGGACCCTGGCTACACCTTC. The full variable domain, with the rest looked up from reference TRBV7-6 and TRBJ1-2, is GAGVSQSPRYKVTKRGQDVALRCDPISGHVSLYWYRQALGQGPEFLTYFNYEAQQDKSGLPNDRFSAERPEGSISTLTIQRTEQRDSAMYRCASSLNSQDPGYTFGSGTRLTVV.

The rearrangement links TRBV7-9 to TRBJ2-5; TRBD2 matches 11 bases. V was clipped by 5 bases and J by 4 bases; unmatched bases: 6. Germline CDR1 is SEHNR and CDR2 is FQNEAQ (reference sequence). The CDR3 loop spans 15 amino acids. The CDR3 loop reads CASSRTSGFRETQYF. CDR3 nucleotide sequence: TGTGCCAGCAGCCGGACTAGCGGGTTTAGAGAGACCCAGTACTTC.

This clonotype was found many times. J is TRBJ1-2 and V is TRBV7-9, with unresolved D. The CDR3 runs to 12 residues. Germline V gene sequence: CDR1 SEHNR, CDR2 FQNEAQ (reference sequence). V dropped 5 bases and J dropped 7 bases, with 11 bases sitting between them. In DNA, the CDR3 is TGTGCCAGCAGCCCAGACATAAGTGGCTACACCTTC. Translated: CASSPDISGYTF.

A few counts support this clonotype. The V gene is TRBV12-3 or TRBV12-4, the J gene TRBJ1-1, with D maybe TRBD1 (5 bases). CDR3 length equals 11 residues. V lost 7 bases, J lost 5 bases, and 8 bases lay in between. The CDR3 bases are TGTGCCAGCACCCGGGGGACTGAAGCTTTCTTT. Protein sequence: CASTRGTEAFF.

This clonotype was found a few times. The genes are TRBV12-3 or TRBV12-4 and TRBJ2-7; TRBD2 might be the D (6 bases). Trimming shortened V by 5 bases and J by 0 bases, and 20 bases separated the two germline ends. The CDR3 contains 17 residues. CDR3 region: CASSPWEARTSSYEQYF. CDR3 bases: TGTGCCAGCAGTCCCTGGGAGGCCCGAACGAGCTCCTACGAGCAGTACTTC.

This clonotype occurred a few times. This rearrangement joins TRBV5-1 to TRBJ2-7; D gene uncertain. The CDR3 has 15 residues. The V and J ends lost 1 base and 4 bases respectively, with 15 bases between them. CDR1 and CDR2 (germline): SGHRS, YFSETQ. The CDR3 DNA follows: TGCGCCAGCAGCTTGCTAGAGTTGGGCCGATACGAGCAGTACTTC. Its translation: CASSLLELGRYEQYF.

This clonotype has a handful of counts. The chain carries TRBV10-3 and TRBJ2-5, with TRBD1 identical over 7 bases. This CDR3 comprises 15 residues. V lost 6 bases and J lost 1; bases outside the gene matches: 8. Germline V gene lookup returns CDR1 ENHRY and CDR2 SYGVKD. The CDR3 DNA follows: TGTGCCATCAGAGACCGGGACAGCGCCCAAGAGACCCAGTACTTC. Residues: CAIRDRDSAQETQYF.

This chain connects TRBV9 to TRBJ1-1; D not certain. Trimming removed 0 bases at V and 5 bases at J, with 11 bases between. Per germline, CDR1 SGDLS and CDR2 YYNGEE. CDR3 length: 14 residues. CDR3 sequence (DNA): TGTGCCAGCAGCGTAGGTTTGTCAGGTACTGAAGCTTTCTTT. It codes for CASSVGLSGTEAFF.

The chain has TRBV12-3 or TRBV12-4 and TRBJ1-5; no definite D call. Trimming cost V 2 bases and J 6 bases, with 5 bases left between them. This CDR3 comprises 12 residues. CDR3 in DNA: TGTGCCAGCAGTTTAAGAAGTCAGCCCCAGCATTTT. Translation gives CASSLRSQPQHF.

This clonotype was found a few times. J is TRBJ2-1 and V is TRBV5-1; a possible D gene is TRBD1 (5 bases). From germline, CDR1 is SGHRS and CDR2 YFSETQ. With 3 bases removed from V and 2 bases from J, the gap between germline ends came to 15 bases. CDR3 length equals 16 residues. CDR3 DNA sequence: TGCGCCAGCAGCTCCGTCAGGGTAAGCCCCTACAATGAGCAGTTCTTC. This sequence encodes CASSSVRVSPYNEQFF. The variable domain in full, with the rest retrieved from reference TRBV5-1 and TRBJ2-1, is KAGVTQTPRYLIKTRGQQVTLSCSPISGHRSVSWYQQTPGQGLQFLFEYFSETQRNKGNFPGRFSGRQFSNSRSEMNVSTLELGDSALYLCASSSVRVSPYNEQFFGPGTRLTVL.

The chain joins TRBV13 to TRBJ1-2; D is unresolved. V was trimmed by 5 bases and J by 7 bases, leaving 20 bases between them. Germline-derived CDR1 and CDR2 are PRHDT and FYEKMQ (reference sequence). There are 15 residues in the CDR3. DNA of the CDR3: TGTGCCAGCAGCGCTGGCAGGCTACAAGTGTTTGGCTACACCTTC. It yields the protein CASSAGRLQVFGYTF.

The genes are TRBV5-5 and TRBJ1-2; D is uncertain. The CDR3 sequence is 12 residues long. Looked up from germline, CDR1 is SGHKS and CDR2 is YYEKEE (reference sequence). V was trimmed by 4 bases and J by 4 bases, leaving 8 bases between them. The CDR3: CASSMAVYGYTF. The CDR3, as DNA: TGTGCCAGCAGCATGGCCGTCTATGGCTACACCTTC.

V and J are TRBV20-1 and TRBJ2-4; the match to TRBD2 covers 7 bases. In germline, CDR1 is DFQATT, CDR2 SNEGSKA (reference sequence). V shed 5 bases and J 0 bases; nucleotides not matched to a gene: 4. The CDR3 is made up of 14 amino acids. In DNA, the CDR3 is TGCAGTGCTTGGGGGGGAGCAGCCAAAAACATTCAGTACTTC. This encodes CSAWGGAAKNIQYF.

This clonotype has only a few counts. This chain uses TRBV10-3 with TRBJ2-3; a possible D gene is TRBD2 (5 bases). CDR3 size: 17 residues. V lost 0 bases and J lost 2, with 15 bases in between. CDR1 is ENHRY and CDR2 is SYGVKD in the germline V gene. In DNA form, the CDR3 reads TGTGCCATCAGTGAGTCGAGCGGAGGCGGAACCACAGATACGCAGTATTTT. This sequence encodes CAISESSGGGTTDTQYF.

This clonotype showed up just a few times. The chain is built from TRBV5-1 and TRBJ2-3, with unresolved D. This CDR3 region has 16 residues. Germline CDR1 SGHRS, CDR2 YFSETQ. Trimming stripped 0 bases from V and 3 bases from J, with 14 bases between. This CDR3 reads CASSLDPLGGTDTQYF. The CDR3 DNA is TGCGCCAGCAGCTTGGACCCCTTGGGCGGTACAGATACGCAGTATTTT.

This clonotype has only one observation. The rearrangement links TRBV3-1 to TRBJ1-1; tentative D call: TRBD1 (5 bases). The CDR3 is 16 amino acids. V was clipped by 3 bases and J by 1 base, with 15 bases between them. The germline V gene encodes CDR1 LGHDT and CDR2 YNNKEL (reference sequence). Here the CDR3 reads CASSQEWGVWNTEAFF. The CDR3 DNA reads as TGTGCCAGCAGCCAGGAATGGGGGGTTTGGAACACTGAAGCTTTCTTT.

CDR3 coding DNA: TGCGCCAGCAGCCACCTGGGACTAGCCGAGAATGAGCAGTTCTTC. Translation: CASSHLGLAENEQFF. The chain uses TRBV4-1 and TRBJ2-1; 9 bases agree with TRBD2. CDR3 length: 15 amino acids. The trim removed 3 bases at V and 7 bases at J, leaving 7 bases unmatched. Germline V gene data show CDR1 as MGHRA and CDR2 as YSYEKL.